These T cell receptor gamma chains were read from a single sample in a study of gamma-delta chains in newborns, infants, children. TCRdb re-identified clones in the reads via CATT. This sample has 1,300 to 1,500 gamma-chain clones, with more than 3% found just once. Sequenced sample: blood. The receptor source for this set is a child who was a newborn, infant or young child, either healthy, febrile or measles-vaccinated (not recorded which). The CDR3 runs from the conserved cysteine through the conserved F or W. Each record gives: J gene, clone size, V gene, CDR3 protein, CDR3 DNA. The size field is filled for only some rows; it gives once, few, many or a size class.

J gene: TRGJP; clone size: medium-sized; V gene: TRGV9; CDR3 protein: CALWEVHTLGKKIKVF; CDR3 DNA: TGTGCCTTGTGGGAGGTCCACACGTTGGGCAAAAAAATCAAGGTATTT
J gene: TRGJ1/TRGJ2; clone size: medium-sized; V gene: TRGV9; CDR3 protein: CALWEVAPYYKKLF; CDR3 DNA: TGTGCCTTGTGGGAGGTCGCGCCTTATTATAAGAAACTCTTT
J gene: TRGJ1/TRGJ2; clone size: large; V gene: TRGV9; CDR3 protein: CALWEVQPYYKKLF; CDR3 DNA: TGTGCCTTGTGGGAGGTGCAACCTTATTATAAGAAACTCTTT
J gene: TRGJP1; clone size: medium-sized; V gene: TRGV9; CDR3 protein: CALWDTTGWFKIF; CDR3 DNA: TGTGCCTTGTGGGATACCACTGGTTGGTTCAAGATATTT
J gene: TRGJP; clone size: .; V gene: TRGV9; CDR3 protein: CALWEVLIGRELGKKIKVF; CDR3 DNA: TGTGCCTTGTGGGAGGTGCTGATAGGGCGAGAGTTGGGCAAAAAAATCAAGGTATTT
J gene: TRGJP; clone size: medium-sized; V gene: TRGV9; CDR3 protein: CALWAQELGKKIKVF; CDR3 DNA: TGTGCCTTGTGGGCTCAAGAGTTGGGCAAAAAAATCAAGGTATTT
J gene: TRGJP; clone size: .; V gene: TRGV9; CDR3 protein: CALWWRRELGKKIKVF; CDR3 DNA: TGTGCCTTGTGGTGGCGGAGGGAGTTGGGCAAAAAAATCAAGGTATTT
J gene: TRGJ1/TRGJ2; clone size: large; V gene: TRGV2; CDR3 protein: CATWDGDYYKKLF; CDR3 DNA: TGTGCCACCTGGGACGGGGACTATTATAAGAAACTCTTT
J gene: TRGJ1/TRGJ2; clone size: .; V gene: TRGV9; CDR3 protein: CALWEVPKKLF; CDR3 DNA: TGTGCCTTGTGGGAGGTGCCTAAGAAACTCTTT
J gene: TRGJP1; clone size: medium-sized; V gene: TRGV9; CDR3 protein: CALYTTGWFKIF; CDR3 DNA: TGTGCCTTGTATACCACTGGTTGGTTCAAGATATTT
J gene: TRGJ1/TRGJ2; clone size: medium-sized; V gene: TRGV9; CDR3 protein: CALWEVHYKKLF; CDR3 DNA: TGTGCCTTGTGGGAGGTGCATTATAAGAAACTCTTT
J gene: TRGJP; clone size: few; V gene: TRGV9; CDR3 protein: CALWEVKELGKKIKVF; CDR3 DNA: TGTGCCTTGTGGGAGGTTAAAGAGCTGGGCAAAAAAATCAAGGTATTT
J gene: TRGJP; clone size: .; V gene: TRGV9; CDR3 protein: CALWEAQELGKKIEVF; CDR3 DNA: TGTGCCTTGTGGGAAGCACAAGAGTTGGGCAAAAAAATCGAGGTATTT
J gene: TRGJP; clone size: medium-sized; V gene: TRGV9; CDR3 protein: CALWGAELGKKIKVF; CDR3 DNA: TGTGCCTTGTGGGGGGCAGAGTTGGGCAAAAAAATCAAGGTATTT
J gene: TRGJP; clone size: .; V gene: TRGV9; CDR3 protein: CALWEVRGELGKKIKVF; CDR3 DNA: TGTGCCCTGTGGGAGGTGAGGGGAGAGTTGGGCAAAAAAATCAAGGTATTT
J gene: TRGJ1/TRGJ2; clone size: .; V gene: TRGV9; CDR3 protein: CALWEVGLQDVGQKIKVF; CDR3 DNA: TGTGCCTTGTGGGAGGTCGGCCTTCAAGATGTGGGCCAAAAAATAAAGGTCTTT
J gene: TRGJP; clone size: medium-sized; V gene: TRGV9; CDR3 protein: CALWEVGVLGKKIKVF; CDR3 DNA: TGTGCCTTGTGGGAGGTGGGGGTGTTGGGCAAAAAAATCAAGGTATTT
J gene: TRGJ1/TRGJ2; clone size: medium-sized; V gene: TRGV4; CDR3 protein: CATWDSRGKLF; CDR3 DNA: TGTGCCACCTGGGATTCTAGGGGGAAACTCTTT
J gene: TRGJP; clone size: large; V gene: TRGV9; CDR3 protein: CALWEVLELGKKIKVF; CDR3 DNA: TGTGCCTTGTGGGAGGTGCTCGAGTTGGGCAAAAAAATCAAGGTATTT
J gene: TRGJP1; clone size: medium-sized; V gene: TRGV5; CDR3 protein: CATWDRFTTGWFKIF; CDR3 DNA: TGTGCCACCTGGGACAGATTTACCACTGGTTGGTTCAAGATATTT
J gene: TRGJ1/TRGJ2; clone size: medium-sized; V gene: TRGV8; CDR3 protein: CATWDPDKEKLF; CDR3 DNA: TGTGCCACCTGGGATCCGGATAAGGAGAAACTCTTT
J gene: TRGJP; clone size: medium-sized; V gene: TRGV9; CDR3 protein: CALWENELGKKIKVF; CDR3 DNA: TGTGCCTTGTGGGAGAACGAGTTGGGCAAAAAAATCAAGGTATTT
J gene: TRGJP; clone size: large; V gene: TRGV9; CDR3 protein: CALWEVQGELGKKIKVF; CDR3 DNA: TGTGCCTTGTGGGAGGTGCAAGGAGAGTTGGGCAAAAAAATCAAGGTATTT
J gene: TRGJP; clone size: large; V gene: TRGV9; CDR3 protein: CALWEVRLGKKIKVF; CDR3 DNA: TGTGCCTTGTGGGAGGTGAGGTTGGGCAAAAAAATCAAGGTATTT
J gene: TRGJP; clone size: .; V gene: TRGV9; CDR3 protein: CALWEANQELGKKIKVF; CDR3 DNA: TGTGCCTTGTGGGAGGCTAACCAAGAGTTGGGCAAAAAAATCAAGGTATTT
J gene: TRGJ1/TRGJ2; clone size: large; V gene: TRGV9; CDR3 protein: CALWENYYKKLF; CDR3 DNA: TGTGCCTTGTGGGAGAATTATTATAAGAAACTCTTT
J gene: TRGJ1/TRGJ2; clone size: medium-sized; V gene: TRGV5; CDR3 protein: CATWDRRRKKLF; CDR3 DNA: TGTGCCACCTGGGACAGGCGTAGGAAGAAACTCTTT
J gene: TRGJP; clone size: few; V gene: TRGV9; CDR3 protein: CALWEVDRGLGKKIKVF; CDR3 DNA: TGTGCCTTGTGGGAGGTGGATCGGGGGTTGGGCAAAAAAATCAAGGTATTT
J gene: TRGJ1/TRGJ2; clone size: medium-sized; V gene: TRGV3; CDR3 protein: CATWDRLRYYKKLF; CDR3 DNA: TGTGCCACCTGGGACAGGCTCAGGTATTATAAGAAACTCTTT
J gene: TRGJP; clone size: .; V gene: TRGV9; CDR3 protein: CALWESKVGKKIKVF; CDR3 DNA: TGTGCCTTGTGGGAGTCCAAGGTGGGCAAAAAAATCAAGGTATTT
J gene: TRGJP; clone size: few; V gene: TRGV9; CDR3 protein: CALWEVVGLGKKIKVF; CDR3 DNA: TGTGCCTTGTGGGAGGTAGTGGGGTTGGGCAAAAAAATCAAGGTATTT
J gene: TRGJP; clone size: few; V gene: TRGV9; CDR3 protein: CALWEAFHPQELGKKIKVF; CDR3 DNA: TGTGCCTTGTGGGAGGCGTTTCATCCCCAAGAGTTGGGCAAAAAAATCAAGGTATTT
J gene: TRGJP; clone size: medium-sized; V gene: TRGV9; CDR3 protein: CALWENMQELGKKIKVF; CDR3 DNA: TGTGCCTTGTGGGAGAATATGCAAGAGTTGGGCAAAAAAATCAAGGTATTT
J gene: TRGJP1; clone size: .; V gene: TRGV4; CDR3 protein: CATPEDTTGWSKIF; CDR3 DNA: TGTGCCACCCCAGAAGATACCACTGGTTGGTCCAAGATATTT
J gene: TRGJP; clone size: medium-sized; V gene: TRGV9; CDR3 protein: CALWELTELGKKIKVF; CDR3 DNA: TGTGCCTTGTGGGAGTTAACGGAGTTGGGCAAAAAAATCAAGGTATTT
J gene: TRGJP1; clone size: medium-sized; V gene: TRGV8; CDR3 protein: CATWTGWFKIF; CDR3 DNA: TGTGCCACCTGGACTGGTTGGTTCAAGATATTT
J gene: TRGJ1/TRGJ2; clone size: medium-sized; V gene: TRGV9; CDR3 protein: CALWELQDYYKKLF; CDR3 DNA: TGTGCCTTGTGGGAGTTGCAGGATTATTATAAGAAACTCTTT
J gene: TRGJP; clone size: .; V gene: TRGV9; CDR3 protein: CALWEVQELGKKIKVF; CDR3 DNA: TGTGCTTTGTGGGAGGTGCAAGAGTTGGGCAAGAAAATCAAGGTATTT
J gene: TRGJP; clone size: .; V gene: TRGV9; CDR3 protein: CALWEPQLGKKIKVF; CDR3 DNA: TGTGCCTTGTGGGAACCCCAGTTGGGCAAAAAAATCAAGGTATTT
J gene: TRGJP; clone size: large; V gene: TRGV9; CDR3 protein: CALWEEELGKKIKVF; CDR3 DNA: TGTGCCTTGTGGGAAGAAGAGTTGGGCAAAAAAATCAAGGTATTT
J gene: TRGJ1/TRGJ2; clone size: large; V gene: TRGV3; CDR3 protein: CATWDRLFYKKLF; CDR3 DNA: TGTGCCACCTGGGACAGGCTTTTTTATAAGAAACTCTTT
J gene: TRGJP; clone size: few; V gene: TRGV9; CDR3 protein: CALWEVKLLGKKIKVF; CDR3 DNA: TGTGCCTTGTGGGAGGTCAAACTACTGGGCAAAAAAATCAAGGTATTT
J gene: TRGJP; clone size: few; V gene: TRGV9; CDR3 protein: CALWEVLPLGKKIKVF; CDR3 DNA: TGTGCCTTGTGGGAGGTGCTTCCCCTGGGCAAAAAAATCAAGGTATTT
J gene: TRGJ1/TRGJ2; clone size: large; V gene: TRGV3; CDR3 protein: CATWDLYYKKLF; CDR3 DNA: TGTGCCACCTGGGACTTATATTATAAGAAACTCTTT
J gene: TRGJP; clone size: medium-sized; V gene: TRGV9; CDR3 protein: CALWEVRQELGKKIKVF; CDR3 DNA: TGTGCCTTGTGGGAGGTGCGTCAAGAGTTGGGCAAAAAAATCAAGGTATTT
J gene: TRGJP1; clone size: medium-sized; V gene: TRGV9; CDR3 protein: CALWVNTTGWFKIF; CDR3 DNA: TGTGCCTTGTGGGTGAATACCACTGGTTGGTTCAAGATATTT
J gene: TRGJ1/TRGJ2; clone size: medium-sized; V gene: TRGV9; CDR3 protein: CALWEAAHYKKLF; CDR3 DNA: TGTGCCTTGTGGGAGGCGGCTCATTATAAGAAACTCTTT
J gene: TRGJ1/TRGJ2; clone size: medium-sized; V gene: TRGV4; CDR3 protein: CAFCPFYYKKLF; CDR3 DNA: TGTGCCTTTTGCCCCTTTTATTATAAGAAACTCTTT
J gene: TRGJP; clone size: .; V gene: TRGV9; CDR3 protein: CALWEGLLGKKIKVF; CDR3 DNA: TGTGCCTTGTGGGAGGGGTTGTTGGGCAAAAAAATCAAGGTATTT
J gene: TRGJP; clone size: medium-sized; V gene: TRGV9; CDR3 protein: CALWEPFGQLGKKIKVF; CDR3 DNA: TGTGCCTTGTGGGAGCCGTTCGGACAGTTGGGCAAAAAAATCAAGGTATTT
J gene: TRGJ1/TRGJ2; clone size: large; V gene: TRGV2; CDR3 protein: CATWDALKKLF; CDR3 DNA: TGTGCCACCTGGGACGCCCTTAAGAAACTCTTT
J gene: TRGJ1/TRGJ2; clone size: medium-sized; V gene: TRGV3; CDR3 protein: CATWADANYKKLF; CDR3 DNA: TGTGCCACCTGGGCCGACGCTAATTATAAGAAACTCTTT
J gene: TRGJ1/TRGJ2; clone size: large; V gene: TRGV8; CDR3 protein: CATWDYKKLF; CDR3 DNA: TGTGCCACCTGGGATTATAAGAAACTCTTT
J gene: TRGJP; clone size: few; V gene: TRGV9; CDR3 protein: CALWEGQELGKKIRVF; CDR3 DNA: TGTGCTTTGTGGGAGGGACAAGAGTTGGGCAAAAAAATCAGGGTATTT
J gene: TRGJ1/TRGJ2; clone size: medium-sized; V gene: TRGV4; CDR3 protein: CATWGKANYYKKLF; CDR3 DNA: TGTGCCACCTGGGGCAAAGCCAATTATTATAAGAAACTCTTT
J gene: TRGJP; clone size: medium-sized; V gene: TRGV9; CDR3 protein: CALWEVHGFKELGKKIKVF; CDR3 DNA: TGTGCCTTGTGGGAGGTGCATGGTTTTAAAGAGTTGGGCAAAAAAATCAAGGTATTT
J gene: TRGJ1/TRGJ2; clone size: medium-sized; V gene: TRGV4; CDR3 protein: CATWSYYKKLF; CDR3 DNA: TGTGCCACCTGGTCTTATTATAAGAAACTCTTT
J gene: TRGJ1/TRGJ2; clone size: large; V gene: TRGV3; CDR3 protein: CATWDGSNYYKKLF; CDR3 DNA: TGTGCCACCTGGGACGGTTCGAATTATTATAAGAAACTCTTT
J gene: TRGJP; clone size: large; V gene: TRGV9; CDR3 protein: CALWEVGELGKKIKVF; CDR3 DNA: TGTGCCTTGTGGGAGGTAGGAGAGTTGGGCAAAAAAATCAAGGTATTT